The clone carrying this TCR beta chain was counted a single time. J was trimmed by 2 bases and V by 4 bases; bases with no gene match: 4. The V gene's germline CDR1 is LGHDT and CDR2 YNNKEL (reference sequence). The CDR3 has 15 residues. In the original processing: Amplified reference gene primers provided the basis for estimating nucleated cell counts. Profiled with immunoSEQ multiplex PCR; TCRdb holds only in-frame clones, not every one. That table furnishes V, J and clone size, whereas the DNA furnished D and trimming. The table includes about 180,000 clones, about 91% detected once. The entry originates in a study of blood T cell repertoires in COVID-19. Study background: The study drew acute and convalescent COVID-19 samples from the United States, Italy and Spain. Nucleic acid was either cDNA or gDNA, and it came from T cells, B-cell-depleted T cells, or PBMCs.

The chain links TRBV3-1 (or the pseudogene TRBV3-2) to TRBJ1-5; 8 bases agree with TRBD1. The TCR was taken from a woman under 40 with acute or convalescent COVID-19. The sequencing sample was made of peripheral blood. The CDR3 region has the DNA TGTGCCAGCAGCCCAGACAGGGGCGGCAATCAGCCCCAGCATTTT. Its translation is CASSPDRGGNQPQHF.